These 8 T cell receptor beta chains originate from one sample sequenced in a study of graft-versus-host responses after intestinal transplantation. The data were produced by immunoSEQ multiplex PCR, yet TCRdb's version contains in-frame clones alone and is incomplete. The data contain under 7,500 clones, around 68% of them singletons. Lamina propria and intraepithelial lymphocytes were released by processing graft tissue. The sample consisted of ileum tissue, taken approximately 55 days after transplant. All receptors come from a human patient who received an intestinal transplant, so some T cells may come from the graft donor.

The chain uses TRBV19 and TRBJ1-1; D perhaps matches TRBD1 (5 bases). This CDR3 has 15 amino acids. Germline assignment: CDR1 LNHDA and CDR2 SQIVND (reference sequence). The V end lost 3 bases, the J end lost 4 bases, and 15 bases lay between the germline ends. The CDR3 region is CASSISAGRSTEAFF. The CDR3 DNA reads TGTGCCAGTAGTATTTCGGCAGGGCGGTCCACTGAAGCTTTCTTT.

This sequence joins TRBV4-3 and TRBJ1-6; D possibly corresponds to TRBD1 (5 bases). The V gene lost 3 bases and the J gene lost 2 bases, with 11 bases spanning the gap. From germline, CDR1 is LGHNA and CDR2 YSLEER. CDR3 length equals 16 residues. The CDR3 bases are TGCGCCAGCAGCCAGTTTACAGGCACCTATAATTCACCCCTCCACTTT. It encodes CASSQFTGTYNSPLHF.

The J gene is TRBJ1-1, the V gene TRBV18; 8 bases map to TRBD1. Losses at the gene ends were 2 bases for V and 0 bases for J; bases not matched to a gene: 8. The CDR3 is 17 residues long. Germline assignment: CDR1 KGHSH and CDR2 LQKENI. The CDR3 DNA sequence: TGTGCCAGCTCACCATTTCCCGGGACAGGCGTGAACACTGAAGCTTTCTTT. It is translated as CASSPFPGTGVNTEAFF. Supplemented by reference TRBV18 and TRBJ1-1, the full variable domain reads NAGVMQNPRHLVRRRGQEARLRCSPMKGHSHVYWYRQLPEEGLKFMVYLQKENIIDESGMPKERFSAEFPKEGPSILRIQQVVRGDSAAYFCASSPFPGTGVNTEAFFGQGTRLTVV.

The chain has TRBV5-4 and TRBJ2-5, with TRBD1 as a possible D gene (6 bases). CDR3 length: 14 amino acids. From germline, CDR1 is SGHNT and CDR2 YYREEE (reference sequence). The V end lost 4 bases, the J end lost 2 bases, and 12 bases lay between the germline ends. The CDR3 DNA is TGTGCCAGCAGCCCGGGACACCGACAAGAGACCCAGTACTTC. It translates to CASSPGHRQETQYF.

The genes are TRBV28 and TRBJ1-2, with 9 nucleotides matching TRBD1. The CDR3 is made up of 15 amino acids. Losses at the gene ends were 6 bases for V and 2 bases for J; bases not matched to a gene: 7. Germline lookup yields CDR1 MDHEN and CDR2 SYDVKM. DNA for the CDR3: TGTGCCAGCAGCTACCTTGGACAGGGGAACTATGGCTACACCTTC. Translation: CASSYLGQGNYGYTF.

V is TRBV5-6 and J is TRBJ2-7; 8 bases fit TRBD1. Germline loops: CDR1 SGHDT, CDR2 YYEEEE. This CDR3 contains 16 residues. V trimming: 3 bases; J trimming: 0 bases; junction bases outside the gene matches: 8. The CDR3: CASSSDRGWYSYEQYV. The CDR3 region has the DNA TGTGCCAGCAGCTCTGACAGGGGCTGGTACTCCTACGAGCAGTACGTC.

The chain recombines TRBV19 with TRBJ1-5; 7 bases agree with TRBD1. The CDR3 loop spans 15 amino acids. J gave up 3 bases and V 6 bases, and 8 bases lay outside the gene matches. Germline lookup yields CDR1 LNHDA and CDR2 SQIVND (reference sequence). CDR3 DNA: TGTGCCAGTAGCCCAGGACAGGCGCTCAATCAGCCCCAGCATTTT. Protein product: CASSPGQALNQPQHF.

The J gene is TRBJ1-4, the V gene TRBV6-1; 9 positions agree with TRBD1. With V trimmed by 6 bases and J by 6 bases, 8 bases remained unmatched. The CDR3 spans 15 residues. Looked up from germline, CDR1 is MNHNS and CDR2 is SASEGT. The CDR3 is CASRDRQGGDEKLFF. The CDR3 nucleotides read TGTGCCAGCAGGGATAGACAGGGGGGAGATGAAAAACTGTTTTTT.